The rows below give T cell receptor beta chains drawn from one sample of a study of blood T cell repertoires in COVID-19. The data were produced by immunoSEQ multiplex PCR, yet TCRdb's version contains in-frame clones alone and is incomplete. The table has more than 40,000 clones, 88% seen once; the top ten hold 8% to 10%. What was sequenced was peripheral blood. The receptors were sampled from a middle-aged man with active COVID-19. Each CDR3 is given with its conserved first and last residue. Fields, in order: V gene, D gene, clone size, J gene, CDR3 protein, CDR3 DNA. The D gene is left open where the match is weak. Expanded clones are given a class, and other clones once, few, many or no size at all.

v_gene: TRBV9; d_gene: TRBD1; abundance: NA; j_gene: TRBJ2-4; CDR3aa: CASSVGGTGNQNIQYF; CDR3nt: TGTGCCAGCAGCGTAGGGGGGACAGGGAATCAAAACATTCAGTACTTC
v_gene: TRBV7-8; d_gene: TRBD2; abundance: NA; j_gene: TRBJ2-3; CDR3aa: CASSSSRGGLRLNTQYF; CDR3nt: TGTGCCAGCAGCTCCTCCCGGGGGGGACTACGCTTGAATACGCAGTATTTT
v_gene: TRBV20-1; d_gene: TRBD2; abundance: NA; j_gene: TRBJ2-7; CDR3aa: CSASVGLAGVVEQYF; CDR3nt: TGCAGTGCTAGTGTTGGACTAGCGGGAGTGGTAGAGCAGTACTTC
v_gene: TRBV6-6; d_gene: NA; abundance: NA; j_gene: TRBJ2-7; CDR3aa: CASSETGTRFFYEQYF; CDR3nt: TGTGCCAGCAGCGAGACCGGGACACGGTTCTTTTACGAGCAGTACTTC
v_gene: TRBV5-1; d_gene: TRBD2; abundance: few; j_gene: TRBJ2-1; CDR3aa: CASSLGLAGGNEQFF; CDR3nt: TGCGCCAGCAGCCTGGGACTAGCGGGAGGGAATGAGCAGTTCTTC
v_gene: TRBV19; d_gene: NA; abundance: NA; j_gene: TRBJ1-1; CDR3aa: CASSIEWRVRNTEAFF; CDR3nt: TGTGCCAGTAGTATAGAGTGGAGGGTACGGAACACTGAAGCTTTCTTT
v_gene: TRBV15; d_gene: TRBD1; abundance: NA; j_gene: TRBJ2-5; CDR3aa: CATSRDLTGRGETQYF; CDR3nt: TGTGCCACCAGCAGAGATCTGACAGGGCGAGGAGAGACCCAGTACTTC
v_gene: TRBV10-1; d_gene: NA; abundance: NA; j_gene: TRBJ2-5; CDR3aa: CASSEDRNQETQYF; CDR3nt: TGCGCCAGCAGTGAGGACAGGAACCAAGAGACCCAGTACTTC
v_gene: TRBV7-2; d_gene: NA; abundance: NA; j_gene: TRBJ2-7; CDR3aa: CASSLRAGKDEQYF; CDR3nt: TGTGCCAGCAGCCTCAGGGCTGGGAAGGACGAGCAGTACTTC
v_gene: TRBV12-3/TRBV12-4; d_gene: NA; abundance: NA; j_gene: TRBJ1-2; CDR3aa: CASDGVYGYTF; CDR3nt: TGTGCCAGCGACGGGGTTTATGGCTACACCTTC
v_gene: TRBV11-2; d_gene: NA; abundance: once; j_gene: TRBJ2-7; CDR3aa: CASSLEGADYEQYF; CDR3nt: TGTGCCAGCAGCTTAGAGGGGGCAGACTACGAGCAGTACTTC
v_gene: TRBV28; d_gene: TRBD1; abundance: NA; j_gene: TRBJ2-5; CDR3aa: CASRPGTGYQETQYF; CDR3nt: TGTGCCAGCAGACCTGGGACAGGATACCAAGAGACCCAGTACTTC
v_gene: TRBV4-1; d_gene: NA; abundance: NA; j_gene: TRBJ1-4; CDR3aa: CASSPSNRLTNEKLFF; CDR3nt: TGCGCCAGCAGCCCCTCAAATCGGTTGACTAATGAAAAACTGTTTTTT
v_gene: TRBV5-6; d_gene: NA; abundance: NA; j_gene: TRBJ1-3; CDR3aa: CASSVRDTYPSGNTIYF; CDR3nt: TGTGCCAGCAGCGTCCGGGACACCTACCCCTCTGGAAACACCATATATTTT
v_gene: TRBV7-2; d_gene: NA; abundance: once; j_gene: TRBJ2-7; CDR3aa: CASSFSSSYEQYF; CDR3nt: TGTGCCAGCAGCTTTAGCTCGTCCTACGAGCAGTACTTC
v_gene: TRBV2; d_gene: NA; abundance: NA; j_gene: TRBJ1-1; CDR3aa: CASSRTRMNTEAFF; CDR3nt: TGTGCCAGCAGCCGGACACGGATGAACACTGAAGCTTTCTTT
v_gene: TRBV19; d_gene: TRBD1; abundance: NA; j_gene: TRBJ2-1; CDR3aa: CASRATGQGKIEQFF; CDR3nt: TGTGCCAGTAGGGCAACCGGACAGGGTAAGATTGAGCAGTTCTTC
v_gene: TRBV12-3/TRBV12-4; d_gene: TRBD1; abundance: NA; j_gene: TRBJ1-2; CDR3aa: CASSLGQGYGYTF; CDR3nt: TGTGCCAGCAGTCTCGGACAGGGTTATGGCTACACCTTC
v_gene: TRBV3-1/TRBV3-2; d_gene: TRBD1; abundance: NA; j_gene: TRBJ2-2; CDR3aa: CASSRPQGPVNTGELFF; CDR3nt: TGTGCCAGCAGCCGACCACAGGGGCCTGTGAACACCGGGGAGCTGTTTTTT
v_gene: TRBV5-8; d_gene: NA; abundance: NA; j_gene: TRBJ1-2; CDR3aa: CASSFAGRNYGYTF; CDR3nt: TGTGCCAGCAGCTTTGCGGGGAGGAACTATGGCTACACCTTC
v_gene: TRBV7-2; d_gene: TRBD2; abundance: NA; j_gene: TRBJ2-1; CDR3aa: CASSLRGTSGYNEQFF; CDR3nt: TGTGCCAGCAGCTTAAGGGGGACTAGCGGTTACAATGAGCAGTTCTTC
v_gene: TRBV18; d_gene: TRBD1; abundance: NA; j_gene: TRBJ1-5; CDR3aa: CASSMGQGRGSQHF; CDR3nt: TGTGCCAGCTCGATGGGACAGGGAAGGGGGTCCCAGCATTTT
v_gene: TRBV12-3/TRBV12-4; d_gene: NA; abundance: NA; j_gene: TRBJ1-3; CDR3aa: CASRVWGRNTIYF; CDR3nt: TGTGCCAGCAGAGTTTGGGGGCGAAACACCATATATTTT
v_gene: TRBV5-3; d_gene: NA; abundance: NA; j_gene: TRBJ2-7; CDR3aa: CARSLKETSFRKEQYF; CDR3nt: TGTGCCAGAAGCTTGAAAGAGACTTCGTTTAGGAAGGAGCAGTACTTC
v_gene: TRBV12-5; d_gene: TRBD1; abundance: NA; j_gene: TRBJ2-7; CDR3aa: CASALGQGLVYEQYF; CDR3nt: TGTGCTAGTGCCCTGGGACAGGGCTTAGTCTACGAGCAGTACTTC
v_gene: TRBV9; d_gene: NA; abundance: NA; j_gene: TRBJ1-2; CDR3aa: CASSRTPEEADVGGYGYTF; CDR3nt: TGTGCCAGCAGCAGAACTCCGGAAGAGGCCGATGTAGGAGGCTATGGCTACACCTTC
v_gene: TRBV19; d_gene: NA; abundance: once; j_gene: TRBJ1-2; CDR3aa: CASNSGANYGYTF; CDR3nt: TGTGCCAGTAATAGCGGTGCTAACTATGGCTACACCTTC
v_gene: TRBV6-5; d_gene: NA; abundance: NA; j_gene: TRBJ1-1; CDR3aa: CASRRGGTNTEAFF; CDR3nt: TGTGCCAGCCGCCGGGGGGGGACGAACACTGAAGCTTTCTTT
v_gene: TRBV3-1/TRBV3-2; d_gene: NA; abundance: NA; j_gene: TRBJ2-7; CDR3aa: CASSPPTGYEQYF; CDR3nt: TGTGCCAGCAGCCCCCCGACGGGATACGAGCAGTACTTC
v_gene: TRBV7-2; d_gene: TRBD1; abundance: NA; j_gene: TRBJ2-2; CDR3aa: CASSLAIGQGSNTGELFF; CDR3nt: TGTGCCAGCAGCTTAGCTATAGGACAGGGGTCGAACACCGGGGAGCTGTTTTTT
v_gene: TRBV12-3/TRBV12-4; d_gene: TRBD1; abundance: NA; j_gene: TRBJ1-2; CDR3aa: CASSLLRGFGYTF; CDR3nt: TGTGCCAGCAGTTTACTCAGGGGGTTCGGCTACACCTTC
v_gene: TRBV2; d_gene: NA; abundance: NA; j_gene: TRBJ1-1; CDR3aa: CASSGGRVYTEAFF; CDR3nt: TGTGCCAGCAGTGGAGGCAGGGTTTACACTGAAGCTTTCTTT
v_gene: TRBV25-1; d_gene: NA; abundance: NA; j_gene: TRBJ1-1; CDR3aa: CASSVRTAANTEAFF; CDR3nt: TGTGCCAGCAGTGTACGGACAGCTGCGAACACTGAAGCTTTCTTT
v_gene: TRBV14; d_gene: NA; abundance: NA; j_gene: TRBJ1-1; CDR3aa: CASKTELNTEAFF; CDR3nt: TGTGCCAGCAAAACAGAGCTGAACACTGAAGCTTTCTTT
v_gene: TRBV19; d_gene: NA; abundance: NA; j_gene: TRBJ1-4; CDR3aa: CASSDRTDEKLFF; CDR3nt: TGTGCCAGTAGTGACAGGACGGATGAAAAACTGTTTTTT
v_gene: TRBV23-1; d_gene: TRBD1; abundance: NA; j_gene: TRBJ1-5; CDR3aa: CASSHQDRALGPQHF; CDR3nt: TGCGCCAGCAGTCATCAAGACAGGGCGCTCGGGCCCCAGCATTTT
v_gene: TRBV5-1; d_gene: NA; abundance: once; j_gene: TRBJ1-5; CDR3aa: CASSSTGSNQPQHF; CDR3nt: TGCGCCAGCAGTTCCACAGGGTCCAATCAGCCCCAGCATTTT